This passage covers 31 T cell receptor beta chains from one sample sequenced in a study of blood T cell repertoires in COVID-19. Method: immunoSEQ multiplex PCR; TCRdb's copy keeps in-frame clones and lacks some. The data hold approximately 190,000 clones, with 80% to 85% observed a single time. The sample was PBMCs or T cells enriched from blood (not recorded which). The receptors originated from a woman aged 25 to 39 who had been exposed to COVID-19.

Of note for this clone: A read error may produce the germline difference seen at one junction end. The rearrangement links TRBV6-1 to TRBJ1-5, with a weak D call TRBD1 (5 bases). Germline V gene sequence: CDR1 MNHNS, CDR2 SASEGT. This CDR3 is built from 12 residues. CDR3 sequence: CASSEAGGTDGF. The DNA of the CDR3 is TGTGCCAGCAGTGAAGCGGGGGGGACGGACGGTTTT.

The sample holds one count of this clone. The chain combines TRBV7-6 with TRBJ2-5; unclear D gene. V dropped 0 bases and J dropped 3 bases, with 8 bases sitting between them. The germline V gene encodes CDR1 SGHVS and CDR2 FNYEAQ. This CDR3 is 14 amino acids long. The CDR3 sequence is CASSLAGRKETQYF. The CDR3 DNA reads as TGTGCCAGCAGCTTAGCGGGCAGGAAAGAGACCCAGTACTTC.

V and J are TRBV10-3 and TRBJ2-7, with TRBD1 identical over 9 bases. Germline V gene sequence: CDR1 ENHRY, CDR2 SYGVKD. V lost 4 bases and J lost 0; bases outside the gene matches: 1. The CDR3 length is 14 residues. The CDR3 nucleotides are TGTGCCATCAGTGGGGACAGGGCCTCCTACGAGCAGTACTTC. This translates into CAISGDRASYEQYF.

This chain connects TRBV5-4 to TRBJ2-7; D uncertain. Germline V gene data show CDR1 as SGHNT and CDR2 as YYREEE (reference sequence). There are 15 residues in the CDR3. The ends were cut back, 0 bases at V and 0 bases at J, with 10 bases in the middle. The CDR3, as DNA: TGTGCCAGCAGCTTGGACCAGACTTTCTCCTACGAGCAGTACTTC. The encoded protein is CASSLDQTFSYEQYF.

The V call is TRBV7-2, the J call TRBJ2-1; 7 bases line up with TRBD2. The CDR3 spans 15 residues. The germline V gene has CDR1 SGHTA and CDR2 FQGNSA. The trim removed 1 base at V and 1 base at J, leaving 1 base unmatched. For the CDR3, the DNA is TGTGCCAGCAGCTTAGGGCGGGGGTCCTACAATGAGCAGTTCTTC. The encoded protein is CASSLGRGSYNEQFF.

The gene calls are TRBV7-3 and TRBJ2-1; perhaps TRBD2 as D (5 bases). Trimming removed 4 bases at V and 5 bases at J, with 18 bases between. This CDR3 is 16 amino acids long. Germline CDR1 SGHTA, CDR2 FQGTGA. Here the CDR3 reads CASSSPPEDGDNEQFF. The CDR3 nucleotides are TGTGCCAGCAGCTCCCCCCCGGAGGATGGCGACAATGAGCAGTTCTTC.

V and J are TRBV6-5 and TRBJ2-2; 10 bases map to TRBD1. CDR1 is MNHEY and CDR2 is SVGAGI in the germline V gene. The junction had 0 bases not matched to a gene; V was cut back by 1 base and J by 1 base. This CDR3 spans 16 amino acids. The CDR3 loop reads CASSYWTGGNTGELFF. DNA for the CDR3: TGTGCCAGCAGTTACTGGACAGGGGGGAACACCGGGGAGCTGTTTTTT.

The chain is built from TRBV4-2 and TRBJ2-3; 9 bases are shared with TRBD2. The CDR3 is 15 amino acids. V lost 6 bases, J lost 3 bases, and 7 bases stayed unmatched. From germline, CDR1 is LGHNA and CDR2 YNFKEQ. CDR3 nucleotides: TGTGCCAGCAGTCTCGCGGGGGGGCCTACAGATACGCAGTATTTT. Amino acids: CASSLAGGPTDTQYF.

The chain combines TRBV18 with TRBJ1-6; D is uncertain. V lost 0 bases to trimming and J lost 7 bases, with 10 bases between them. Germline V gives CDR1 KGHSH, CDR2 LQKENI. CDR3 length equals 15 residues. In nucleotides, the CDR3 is TGTGCCAGCTCACCACCGGAGGGCCTCAATTCACCCCTCCACTTT. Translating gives CASSPPEGLNSPLHF.

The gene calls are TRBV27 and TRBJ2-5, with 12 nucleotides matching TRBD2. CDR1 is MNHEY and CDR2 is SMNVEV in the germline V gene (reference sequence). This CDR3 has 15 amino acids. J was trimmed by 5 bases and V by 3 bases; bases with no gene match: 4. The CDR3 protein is CASSFGLAGGETQYF. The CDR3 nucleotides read TGTGCCAGCAGTTTTGGCCTAGCGGGGGGGGAGACCCAGTACTTC.

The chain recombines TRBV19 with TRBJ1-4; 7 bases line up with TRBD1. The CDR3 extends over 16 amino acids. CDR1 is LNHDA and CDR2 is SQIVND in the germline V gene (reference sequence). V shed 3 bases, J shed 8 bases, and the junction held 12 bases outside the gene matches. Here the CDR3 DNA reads TGTGCCAGTAGTATCCCGACAGGGAAGAGAGGGGAAAAACTGTTTTTT. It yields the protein CASSIPTGKRGEKLFF.

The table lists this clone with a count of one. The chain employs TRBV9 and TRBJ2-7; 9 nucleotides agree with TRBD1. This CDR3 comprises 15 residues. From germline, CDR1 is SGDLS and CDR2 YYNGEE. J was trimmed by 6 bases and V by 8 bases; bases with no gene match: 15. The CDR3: CASTLDDRGLSEQYF. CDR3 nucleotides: TGTGCCAGTACCCTAGACGACAGGGGGTTAAGCGAGCAGTACTTC.

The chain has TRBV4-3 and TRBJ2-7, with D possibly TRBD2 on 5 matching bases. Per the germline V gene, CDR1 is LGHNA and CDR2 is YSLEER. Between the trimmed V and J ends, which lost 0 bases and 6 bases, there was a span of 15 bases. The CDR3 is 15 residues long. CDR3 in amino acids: CASSQDRRQAFEQYF. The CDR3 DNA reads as TGCGCCAGCAGCCAAGATAGGAGGCAGGCGTTCGAGCAGTACTTC.

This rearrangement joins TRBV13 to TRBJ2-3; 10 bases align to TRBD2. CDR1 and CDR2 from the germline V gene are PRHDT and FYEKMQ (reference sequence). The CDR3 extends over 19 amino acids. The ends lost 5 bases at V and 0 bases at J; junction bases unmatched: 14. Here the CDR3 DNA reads TGTGCCAGCAGCCCCGGACTAGCGGACCTATACACTAGCACAGATACGCAGTATTTT. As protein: CASSPGLADLYTSTDTQYF.

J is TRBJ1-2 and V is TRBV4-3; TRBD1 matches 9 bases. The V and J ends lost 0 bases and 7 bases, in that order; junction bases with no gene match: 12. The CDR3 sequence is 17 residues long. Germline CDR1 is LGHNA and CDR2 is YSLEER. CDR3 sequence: CASSQDAGTGKGGGYTF. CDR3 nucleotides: TGCGCCAGCAGCCAAGATGCCGGGACAGGGAAAGGCGGTGGCTACACCTTC.

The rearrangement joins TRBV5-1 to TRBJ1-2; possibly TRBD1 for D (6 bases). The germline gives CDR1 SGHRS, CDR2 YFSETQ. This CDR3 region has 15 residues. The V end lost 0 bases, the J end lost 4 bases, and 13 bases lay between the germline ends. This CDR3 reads CASSLAGGLGYGYTF. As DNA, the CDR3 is TGCGCCAGCAGCTTGGCCGGGGGGCTCGGCTATGGCTACACCTTC.

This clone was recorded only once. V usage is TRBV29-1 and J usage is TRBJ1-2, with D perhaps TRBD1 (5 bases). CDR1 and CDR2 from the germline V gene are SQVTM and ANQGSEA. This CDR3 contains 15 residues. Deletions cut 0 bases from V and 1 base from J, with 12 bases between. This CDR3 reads CSVEDPPGGNYGYTF. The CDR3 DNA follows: TGCAGCGTTGAAGATCCCCCCGGGGGTAACTATGGCTACACCTTC. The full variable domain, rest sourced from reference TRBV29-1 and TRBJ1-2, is SAVISQKPSRDICQRGTSLTIQCQVDSQVTMMFWYRQQPGQSLTLIATANQGSEATYESGFVIDKFPISRPNLTFSTLTVSNMSPEDSSIYLCSVEDPPGGNYGYTFGSGTRLTVV.

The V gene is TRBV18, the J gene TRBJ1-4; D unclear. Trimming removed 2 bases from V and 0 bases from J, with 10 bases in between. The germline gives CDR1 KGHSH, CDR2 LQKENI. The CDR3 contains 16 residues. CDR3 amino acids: CASSPSPDSTNEKLFF. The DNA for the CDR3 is TGTGCCAGCTCACCATCCCCAGACTCAACTAATGAAAAACTGTTTTTT.

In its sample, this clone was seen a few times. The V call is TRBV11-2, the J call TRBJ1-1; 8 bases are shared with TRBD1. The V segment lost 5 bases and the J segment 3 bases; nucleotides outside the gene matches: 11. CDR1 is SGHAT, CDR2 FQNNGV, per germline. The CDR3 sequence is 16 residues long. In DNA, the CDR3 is TGTGCCAGCAGCCTGCGATTGACAGGGGTTGACACTGAAGCTTTCTTT. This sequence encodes CASSLRLTGVDTEAFF.

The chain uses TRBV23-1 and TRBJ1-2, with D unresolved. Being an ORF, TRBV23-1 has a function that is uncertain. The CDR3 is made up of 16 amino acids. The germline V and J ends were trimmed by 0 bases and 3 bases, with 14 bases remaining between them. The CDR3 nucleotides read TGCGCCAGCAGTCAATCGTGGCTTTTGGACTACTATGGCTACACCTTC. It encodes CASSQSWLLDYYGYTF.

The DNA of the CDR3 is TGTGCCTGGGCTGGGGTCGGGAGCGGGGAAGTCATGAACATTCAGTACTTC. Translation: CAWAGVGSGEVMNIQYF. The chain employs TRBV30 and TRBJ2-4; 7 nucleotides agree with TRBD2. Germline CDR1 GTSNPN, CDR2 SVGIG (reference sequence). This CDR3 spans 17 amino acids. The J segment lost 7 bases and the V segment lost 5 bases, leaving 20 bases of the junction unmatched.

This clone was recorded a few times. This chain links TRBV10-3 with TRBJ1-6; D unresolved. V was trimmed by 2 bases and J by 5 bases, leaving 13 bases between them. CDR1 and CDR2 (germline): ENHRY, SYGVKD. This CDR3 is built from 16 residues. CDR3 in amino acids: CAISEDGLVHNSPLHF. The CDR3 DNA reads TGTGCCATCAGTGAGGATGGGCTCGTACATAATTCACCCCTCCACTTT.

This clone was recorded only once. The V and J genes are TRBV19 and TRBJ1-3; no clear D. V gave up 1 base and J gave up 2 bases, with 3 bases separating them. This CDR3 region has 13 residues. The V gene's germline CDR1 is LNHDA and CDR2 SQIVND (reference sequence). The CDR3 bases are TGTGCCAGTAGTATAGGAGCTGGAAACACCATATATTTT. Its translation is CASSIGAGNTIYF.

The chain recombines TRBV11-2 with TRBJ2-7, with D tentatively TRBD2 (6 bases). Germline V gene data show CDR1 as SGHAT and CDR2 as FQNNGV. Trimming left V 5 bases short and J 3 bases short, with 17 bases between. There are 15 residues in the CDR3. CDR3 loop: CASSPTGGPFYEQYF. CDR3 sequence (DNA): TGTGCCAGCAGCCCCACCGGGGGTCCGTTCTACGAGCAGTACTTC. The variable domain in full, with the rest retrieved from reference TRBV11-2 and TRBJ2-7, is EAGVAQSPRYKIIEKRQSVAFWCNPISGHATLYWYQQILGQGPKLLIQFQNNGVVDDSQLPKDRFSAERLKGVDSTLKIQPAKLEDSAVYLCASSPTGGPFYEQYFGPGTRLTVT.

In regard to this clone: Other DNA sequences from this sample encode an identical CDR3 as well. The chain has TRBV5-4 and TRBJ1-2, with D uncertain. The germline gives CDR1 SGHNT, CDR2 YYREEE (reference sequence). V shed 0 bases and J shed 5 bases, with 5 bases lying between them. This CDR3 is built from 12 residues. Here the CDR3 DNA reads TGTGCCAGCAGCTTGGACGGGTATGGCTACACCTTC. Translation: CASSLDGYGYTF.

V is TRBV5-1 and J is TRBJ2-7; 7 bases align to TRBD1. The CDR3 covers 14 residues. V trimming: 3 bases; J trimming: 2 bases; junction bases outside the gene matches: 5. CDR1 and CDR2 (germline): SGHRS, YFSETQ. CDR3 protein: CASSYEGAPYEQYF. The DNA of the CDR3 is TGCGCCAGCAGCTACGAGGGGGCCCCCTACGAGCAGTACTTC.

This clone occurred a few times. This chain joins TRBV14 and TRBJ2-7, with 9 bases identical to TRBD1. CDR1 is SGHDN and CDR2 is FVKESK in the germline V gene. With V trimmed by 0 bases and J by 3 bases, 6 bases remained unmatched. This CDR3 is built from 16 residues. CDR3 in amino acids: CASSQDPGQGIYEQYF. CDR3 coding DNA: TGTGCCAGCAGCCAAGACCCTGGACAGGGGATCTACGAGCAGTACTTC. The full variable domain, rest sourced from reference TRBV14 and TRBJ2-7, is EAGVTQFPSHSVIEKGQTVTLRCDPISGHDNLYWYRRVMGKEIKFLLHFVKESKQDESGMPNNRFLAERTGGTYSTLKVQPAELEDSGVYFCASSQDPGQGIYEQYFGPGTRLTVT.

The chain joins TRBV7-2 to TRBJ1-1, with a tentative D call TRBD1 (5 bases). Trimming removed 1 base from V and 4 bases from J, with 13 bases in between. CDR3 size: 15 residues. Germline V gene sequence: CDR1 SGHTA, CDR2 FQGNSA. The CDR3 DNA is TGTGCCAGCAGCTTAGATTCAGGGTCTGTCACTGAAGCTTTCTTT. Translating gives CASSLDSGSVTEAFF.

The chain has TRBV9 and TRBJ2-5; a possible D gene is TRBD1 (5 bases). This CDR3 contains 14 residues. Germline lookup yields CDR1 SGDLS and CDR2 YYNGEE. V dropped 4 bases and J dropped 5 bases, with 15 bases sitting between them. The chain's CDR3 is CASSPQGSLETQYF. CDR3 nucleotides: TGTGCCAGCAGCCCCCAGGGCTCCCTGGAGACCCAGTACTTC.

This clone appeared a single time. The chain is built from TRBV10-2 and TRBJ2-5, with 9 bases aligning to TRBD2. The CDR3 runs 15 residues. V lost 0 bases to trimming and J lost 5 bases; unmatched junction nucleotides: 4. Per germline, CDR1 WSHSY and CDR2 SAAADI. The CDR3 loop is CASSESGTSLETQYF. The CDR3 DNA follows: TGCGCCAGCAGTGAGTCCGGGACTAGCTTGGAGACCCAGTACTTC.

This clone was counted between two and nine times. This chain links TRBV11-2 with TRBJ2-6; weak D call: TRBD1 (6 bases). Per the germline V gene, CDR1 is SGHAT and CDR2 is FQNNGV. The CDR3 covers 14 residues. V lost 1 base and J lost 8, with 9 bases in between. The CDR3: CASSLAGQTNVLTF. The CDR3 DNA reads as TGTGCCAGCAGCTTAGCCGGACAGACCAACGTCCTGACTTTC. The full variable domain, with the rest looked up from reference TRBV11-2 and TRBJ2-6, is EAGVAQSPRYKIIEKRQSVAFWCNPISGHATLYWYQQILGQGPKLLIQFQNNGVVDDSQLPKDRFSAERLKGVDSTLKIQPAKLEDSAVYLCASSLAGQTNVLTFGAGSRLTVL.